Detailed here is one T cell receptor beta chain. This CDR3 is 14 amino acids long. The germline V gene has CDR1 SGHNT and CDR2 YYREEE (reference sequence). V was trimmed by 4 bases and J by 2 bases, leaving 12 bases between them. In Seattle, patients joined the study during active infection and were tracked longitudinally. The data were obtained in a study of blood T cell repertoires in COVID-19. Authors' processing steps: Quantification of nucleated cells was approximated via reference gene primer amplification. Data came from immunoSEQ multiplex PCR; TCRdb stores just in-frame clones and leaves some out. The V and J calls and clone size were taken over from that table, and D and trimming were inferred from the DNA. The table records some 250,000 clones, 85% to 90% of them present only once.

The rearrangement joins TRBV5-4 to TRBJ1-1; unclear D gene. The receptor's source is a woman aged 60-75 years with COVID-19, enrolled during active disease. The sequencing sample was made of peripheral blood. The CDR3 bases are TGTGCCAGCAGCGAAAGGACTGGCAACACTGAAGCTTTCTTT. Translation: CASSERTGNTEAFF.